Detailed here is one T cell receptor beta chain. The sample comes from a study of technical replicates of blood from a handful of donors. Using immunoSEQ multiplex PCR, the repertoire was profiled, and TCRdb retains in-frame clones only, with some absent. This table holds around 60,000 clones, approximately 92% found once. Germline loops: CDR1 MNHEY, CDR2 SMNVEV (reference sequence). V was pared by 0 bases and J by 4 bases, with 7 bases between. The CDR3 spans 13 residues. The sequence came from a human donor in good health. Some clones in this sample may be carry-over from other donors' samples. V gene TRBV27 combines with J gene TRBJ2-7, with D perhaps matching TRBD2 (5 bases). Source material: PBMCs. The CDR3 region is CASSLSRGYEQYF. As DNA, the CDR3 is TGTGCCAGCAGTTTATCTCGGGGATACGAGCAGTACTTC.